The sequence of this TCR beta chain was determined in a study of blood T cell repertoires in COVID-19. The overall study: The analysed material was cDNA or gDNA that came from T cells, B-cell-depleted T cells, or PBMCs.

Clinical histories supplied by participants themselves formed the basis of cohort assignment. Each recovered donor of Cohort 3 presented with two negative PCRs, clearance, or symptom resolution. In the authors' methods: Counts of nucleated cells, estimated from reference gene primer amplification, were obtained. The method was immunoSEQ multiplex PCR; TCRdb's version includes in-frame clones alone and lacks a portion of them. Clonal size and the V and J genes are those of that table, whereas D and trimming came from the DNA. Found here are 150,000 to 200,000 clones, 83% of them singletons; the top ten hold nearly 4.5%. The germline gives CDR1 MNHEY, CDR2 SVGAGI. CDR3 size: 13 residues. The ends were cut back, 10 bases at V and 2 bases at J, with 14 bases in the middle.

V gene TRBV6-5 combines with J gene TRBJ1-2; no firm D call. The source is a woman in her forties or fifties who had recovered from COVID-19. Sequenced material: PBMCs or T cells enriched from blood (not recorded which). The CDR3 here is CATRKGGNYGYTF. CDR3 nucleotides: TGTGCCACCAGGAAAGGCGGAAACTATGGCTACACCTTC.